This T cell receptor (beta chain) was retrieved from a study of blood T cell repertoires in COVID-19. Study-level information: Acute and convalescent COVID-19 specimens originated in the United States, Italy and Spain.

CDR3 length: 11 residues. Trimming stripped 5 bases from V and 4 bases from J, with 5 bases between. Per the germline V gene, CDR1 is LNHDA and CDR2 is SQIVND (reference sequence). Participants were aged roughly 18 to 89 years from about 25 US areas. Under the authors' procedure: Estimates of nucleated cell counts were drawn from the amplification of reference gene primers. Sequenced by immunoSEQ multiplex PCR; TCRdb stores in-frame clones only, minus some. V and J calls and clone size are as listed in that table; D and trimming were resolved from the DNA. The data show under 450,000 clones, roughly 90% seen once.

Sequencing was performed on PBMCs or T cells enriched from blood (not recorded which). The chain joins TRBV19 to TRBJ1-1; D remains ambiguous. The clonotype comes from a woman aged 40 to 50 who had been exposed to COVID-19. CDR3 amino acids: CASSLATEAFF. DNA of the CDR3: TGTGCCAGTAGTTTGGCCACTGAAGCTTTCTTT.